The sequence of this TCR beta chain was determined in a study of human T cells and chemical hapten exposure (dated by TCRdb to the early 2020s). Study-wide context: Libraries were pooled for sequencing, and per-sample TCR yields varied mainly because of small differences in library volumes within the pool. The study tracked peripheral blood TCR repertoire changes in vivo during primary and secondary sensitization to the hapten diphenylcyclopropenone (DPC) in alopecia patients. From each blood RNA sample, both TCR alpha and TCR beta chains were sequenced.

The time point label on this specimen signifies: healthy volunteer bleed at 6 weeks. Unfractionated whole blood was collected in Tempus Blood RNA tubes, and total RNA was extracted from that blood. A few healthy volunteers acted as controls for TCR sequencing and had blood drawn at day 0, 2 weeks and 6 weeks. Notes on this clonotype: The antigen it recognizes is unknown. The record has no base qualities; no much larger clone is one base away.

The study at large found these results: Repeated subsampling changed both the strength of the expansion versus patch-test correlation and the threshold at which the correlation became significant. The number of TCRs above 1 in 1000 frequency did not change with DPC sensitization; there was no evidence of global repertoire structure alterations.

The receptor library was made with RACE. These reads were obtained on a NextSeq 500. During library preparation, unique molecular identifiers were attached to individual cDNA molecules so that TCRs could be counted in a quantitative, reproducible way. Regarding the original processing steps: A median of around 100,000 TCRs per sample was observed, with a range of about 20,000 to 690,600. The Decombinator software suite was used to annotate the V, J and CDR3 of the TCR reads. For the PS versus PT1 abundance plots, all samples were subsampled to the same number of TCRs (28,000). TCRs were defined as expanded if absent before sensitization and observed at least eight times at the 2-week time point. TCRdb reanalyzed the raw reads on its own, using fastp at Q25 for trimming and MiXCR for clone calling, and kept in-frame beta chains. Every entry covers one CDR3 protein and lists the most common genes and DNA from its rows. These V and J calls derive from TCRdb rather than the authors' analysis. For this sample there are about 37,000 distinct CDR3 sequences; 5.5% appear just once. The top ten clones comprise 10% to 15% of the sample.

The germline V gene gives CDR1 as MRHNA and CDR2 as SNTAGT. CDR3 length: 15 amino acids, cysteine to phenylalanine. Only the CDR3 DNA stays, 45 bases, in frame from base 1. V loses 5 bases of germline sequence and J loses 6 bases, and the interval between the two ends is 17 bases. The receptor was isolated from a human donor in good health. Some clones in this sample may be carry-over from other donors' samples. The rearrangement joined TRBV6-4 to TRBJ2-1; a tentative D match to TRBD2 spans 5 bases. Sequenced sample: whole blood. CDR3 protein: CASSSVGNGVNEQFF. The DNA reads as follows: TGTGCCAGCAGTTCCGTTGGTAACGGGGTCAATGAGCAGTTCTTC.